One sample yielded the 18 T cell receptor beta chains listed below, sequenced in a study of response to subunit inactivated influenza vaccine. TCRdb re-derived calls from the RT-PCR reads in MiXCR, one entry per CDR3 protein. The sample includes roughly 170,000 distinct CDR3 sequences, about 9% seen only once; the top ten take roughly a tenth. The source material was non-naive T cells sorted from PBMCs, sampled on the day of vaccination. These receptors all stem from a man aged 45-65 years who received an inactivated influenza vaccine.

This clonotype was counted a few times. The chain couples TRBV5-1 to TRBJ1-4; TRBD1 is a possible D gene (6 bases). V was clipped by 4 bases and J by 4 bases, with 26 bases between them. This CDR3 is built from 19 residues. The V gene's germline CDR1 is SGHRS and CDR2 YFSETQ. The CDR3 protein is CASSTLQGFVFRGNEKLFF. DNA of the CDR3: TGCGCCAGCAGCACACTACAGGGTTTCGTATTTAGGGGTAATGAAAAACTGTTTTTT.

The chain is built from TRBV20-1 and TRBJ2-5; no definite D call. The CDR3 sequence is 13 residues long. Germline loops: CDR1 DFQATT, CDR2 SNEGSKA (reference sequence). Trimming pared 3 bases from V and 5 bases from J, leaving 13 bases between. The CDR3 bases are TGCAGTGCTAGGATTTGGGCCGATGAGACCCAGTACTTC. Translated: CSARIWADETQYF.

The chain has TRBV6-2 or TRBV6-3 and TRBJ2-1, with 14 bases lining up with TRBD2. Trimming removed 0 bases from V and 7 bases from J; junction bases left unmatched: 8. The CDR3 has 18 residues. Germline V gene sequence: CDR1 MNHEY, CDR2 SVGEGT. Written as DNA, the CDR3 is TGTGCCAGCAGTTACTCTCCGACTAGCGGGGGGGCGTGGAATGAGCAGTTCTTC. This translates into CASSYSPTSGGAWNEQFF.

V is TRBV11-2 and J is TRBJ2-4, with 8 nucleotides matching TRBD1. The CDR3 totals 19 residues. The germline CDR1 and CDR2 sequences are SGHAT and FQNNGV. V dropped 1 base and J dropped 0; count of bases not matched to a gene: 11. The CDR3 spells CASSLVGDRTTLAKNIQYF. Here the CDR3 DNA reads TGTGCCAGCAGCTTAGTTGGGGACAGGACTACCCTAGCCAAAAACATTCAGTACTTC.

The V gene is TRBV29-1, the J gene TRBJ2-7, with TRBD2 matching 15 bases. This CDR3 region has 14 residues. CDR1 is SQVTM and CDR2 is ANQGSEA in the germline V gene. Trimming removed 4 bases from V and 7 bases from J; junction bases left unmatched: 5. CDR3 nucleotide sequence: TGCAGCGTTGGGACTAGCGGGAGGGCCTGGGAGCAGTACTTC. Protein product: CSVGTSGRAWEQYF.

Ten or more counts support this clonotype. The J gene is TRBJ2-1, the V gene TRBV20-1; no clear D. This CDR3 has 12 amino acids. Germline CDR1 DFQATT, CDR2 SNEGSKA (reference sequence). The V and J ends lost 6 bases and 2 bases respectively, with 8 bases between them. CDR3 residues: CSAHHPYNEQFF. CDR3 bases: TGCAGTGCCCATCACCCCTACAATGAGCAGTTCTTC.

This chain uses TRBV25-1 with TRBJ2-3; TRBD2 matches at 12 bases. Trimming at V came to 7 bases and at J to 5 bases, leaving 7 bases not matched to a gene. There are 15 residues in the CDR3. In germline, CDR1 is MGHDK, CDR2 SYGVNS. DNA for the CDR3: TGTGCCAGCATTGGGACTAGCGGGTTCAGAGATACGCAGTATTTT. Protein product: CASIGTSGFRDTQYF.

The CDR3 loop is CASSIGQGGSPLHF. CDR3 DNA: TGTGCCAGTAGTATTGGACAGGGAGGCTCACCCCTCCACTTT. This chain links TRBV19 with TRBJ1-6, with TRBD1 matching over 8 bases. The CDR3 contains 14 residues. Germline CDR1 LNHDA, CDR2 SQIVND (reference sequence). V trimming: 3 bases; J trimming: 10 bases; junction bases outside the gene matches: 5.

V and J are TRBV5-1 and TRBJ2-1; TRBD1 agrees at 7 bases. The CDR3 loop spans 17 amino acids. Trimming at V came to 4 bases and at J to 7 bases, leaving 17 bases not matched to a gene. Germline CDR1 and CDR2: SGHRS and YFSETQ. The CDR3 bases are TGCGCCAGCAGCCTTTACCTAACAGGGGAAACGTTTAATGAGCAGTTCTTC. It is translated as CASSLYLTGETFNEQFF.

The chain links TRBV4-1 to TRBJ1-1, with a weak D call TRBD1 (5 bases). With 1 base removed from V and 0 bases from J, the gap between germline ends came to 24 bases. The CDR3 has 20 residues. Germline lookup yields CDR1 MGHRA and CDR2 YSYEKL. The CDR3 nucleotides read TGCGCCAGCAGCCAAGTCTCCTACAGACCCAAGGGGCTTGTGAACACTGAAGCTTTCTTT. It codes for CASSQVSYRPKGLVNTEAFF.

This clonotype has only a few counts. The rearrangement joins TRBV5-1 to TRBJ1-1, with D possibly matching TRBD1 (5 bases). CDR1 and CDR2 from the germline V gene are SGHRS and YFSETQ. The CDR3 is 16 amino acids. V lost 1 base, J lost 5 bases, and 18 bases lay in between. As DNA, the CDR3 is TGCGCCAGCAGCTTGCGTTCCAGGGTGTCTGTGACTGAAGCTTTCTTT. As protein: CASSLRSRVSVTEAFF. Variable domain in full (rest from reference TRBV5-1 and TRBJ1-1): KAGVTQTPRYLIKTRGQQVTLSCSPISGHRSVSWYQQTPGQGLQFLFEYFSETQRNKGNFPGRFSGRQFSNSRSEMNVSTLELGDSALYLCASSLRSRVSVTEAFFGQGTRLTVV.

V and J are TRBV12-3 or TRBV12-4 and TRBJ2-4; the D is unclear. The CDR3 has 15 residues. The V end lost 9 bases, the J end lost 0 bases, and 15 bases lay between the germline ends. This CDR3 reads CASAPLYLAKNIQYF. CDR3 bases: TGTGCCAGTGCCCCCCTGTATCTAGCCAAAAACATTCAGTACTTC.

This clonotype was picked up a small number of times. The rearrangement joins TRBV20-1 to TRBJ2-7; D possibly corresponds to TRBD2 (5 bases). In germline, CDR1 is DFQATT, CDR2 SNEGSKA (reference sequence). The CDR3 covers 13 residues. With 1 base removed from V and 7 bases from J, the gap between germline ends came to 14 bases. The CDR3 DNA sequence: TGCAGTGCTAGAGCGACAACCAGAGGGGAGCAGTACTTC. It translates to CSARATTRGEQYF.

The chain joins TRBV2 to TRBJ2-7; 9 bases map to TRBD1. Germline CDR1 is SNHLY and CDR2 is FYNNEI. This CDR3 is built from 15 residues. Germline trimming cut 5 bases from V and 5 bases from J; bases unmatched to any gene: 10. CDR3 DNA: TGTGCCAGCAGTCAGACCGGGACAGGGTTGGACGAGCAGTACTTC. The encoded protein is CASSQTGTGLDEQYF.

This clonotype was detected a few times. This sequence joins TRBV20-1 and TRBJ2-5; no definite D call. V was shortened by 6 bases and J by 3 bases, with 14 bases between the two germline ends. This CDR3 spans 13 amino acids. Germline loops: CDR1 DFQATT, CDR2 SNEGSKA (reference sequence). Here the CDR3 DNA reads TGCAGTGCCCACGACCAGATTGAAGAGACCCAGTACTTC. Protein: CSAHDQIEETQYF.

This clonotype was recorded many times. The V call is TRBV12-3 or TRBV12-4, the J call TRBJ2-7; TRBD1 aligns across 9 bases. V trimming: 3 bases; J trimming: 1 base; junction bases outside the gene matches: 7. The CDR3 runs to 16 residues. CDR3 residues: CASSFRGQGRSYEQYF. DNA for the CDR3: TGTGCCAGCAGTTTCAGGGGACAGGGCAGGTCCTACGAGCAGTACTTC.

This clonotype was seen a handful of times. DNA for the CDR3: TGCGCCAGCAGCTCTGAAATGGGGGGGGGTAACTCTGAAGCTTTCTTT. Protein product: CASSSEMGGGNSEAFF. This rearrangement joins TRBV5-1 to TRBJ1-1, with D perhaps TRBD1 (5 bases). Looked up from germline, CDR1 is SGHRS and CDR2 is YFSETQ. The CDR3 spans 16 residues. Between the trimmed V and J ends, which lost 3 bases and 6 bases, there was a span of 21 bases.

The CDR3 DNA follows: TGTGCCAGCAAGGGTGCAACTAATGAAAAACTGTTTTTT. Protein sequence: CASKGATNEKLFF. The chain employs TRBV6-6 and TRBJ1-4, with D unresolved. CDR3 length: 13 amino acids. The V gene lost 7 bases and the J gene lost 0 bases, with 6 bases spanning the gap. CDR1 and CDR2 from the germline V gene are MNHNY and SVGAGI (reference sequence).